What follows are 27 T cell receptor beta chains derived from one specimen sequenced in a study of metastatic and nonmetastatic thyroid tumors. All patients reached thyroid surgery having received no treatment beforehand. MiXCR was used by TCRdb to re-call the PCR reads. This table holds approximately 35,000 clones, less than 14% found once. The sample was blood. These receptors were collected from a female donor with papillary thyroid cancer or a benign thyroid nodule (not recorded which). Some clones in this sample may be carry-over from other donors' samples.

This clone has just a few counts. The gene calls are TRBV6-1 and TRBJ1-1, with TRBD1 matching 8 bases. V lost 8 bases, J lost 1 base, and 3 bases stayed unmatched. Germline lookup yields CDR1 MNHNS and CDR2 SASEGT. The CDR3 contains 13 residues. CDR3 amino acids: CASEDRANTEAFF. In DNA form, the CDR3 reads TGTGCCAGCGAGGACAGGGCGAACACTGAAGCTTTCTTT.

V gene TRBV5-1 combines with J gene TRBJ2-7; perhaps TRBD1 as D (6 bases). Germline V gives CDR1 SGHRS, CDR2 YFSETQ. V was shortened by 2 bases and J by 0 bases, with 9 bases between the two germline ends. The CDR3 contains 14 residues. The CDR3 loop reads CASSFRGNSYEQYF. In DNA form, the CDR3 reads TGCGCCAGCAGCTTCAGGGGCAACTCCTACGAGCAGTACTTC.

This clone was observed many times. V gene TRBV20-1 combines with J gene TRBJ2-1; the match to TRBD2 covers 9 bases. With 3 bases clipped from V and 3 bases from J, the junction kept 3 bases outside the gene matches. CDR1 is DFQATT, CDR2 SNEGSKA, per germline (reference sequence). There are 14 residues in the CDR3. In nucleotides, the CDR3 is TGCAGTGCTAGGTTAGCGGGAGACTACAATGAGCAGTTCTTC. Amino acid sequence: CSARLAGDYNEQFF.

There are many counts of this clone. The CDR3 DNA reads TGTGCCACAACGACAGGCAGCACAGATACGCAGTATTTT. Its translation is CATTTGSTDTQYF. The chain recombines TRBV11-2 with TRBJ2-3; D possibly corresponds to TRBD1 (6 bases). This CDR3 spans 13 amino acids. V was pared by 10 bases and J by 0 bases, with 11 bases between. Germline V CDR1 and CDR2: SGHAT, FQNNGV.

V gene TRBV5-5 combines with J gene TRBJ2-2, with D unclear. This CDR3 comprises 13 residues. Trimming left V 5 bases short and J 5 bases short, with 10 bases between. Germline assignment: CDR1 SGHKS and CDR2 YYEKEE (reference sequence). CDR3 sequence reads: CASRALGTGELFF. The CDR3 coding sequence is TGTGCCAGCAGGGCTCTAGGAACCGGGGAGCTGTTTTTT.

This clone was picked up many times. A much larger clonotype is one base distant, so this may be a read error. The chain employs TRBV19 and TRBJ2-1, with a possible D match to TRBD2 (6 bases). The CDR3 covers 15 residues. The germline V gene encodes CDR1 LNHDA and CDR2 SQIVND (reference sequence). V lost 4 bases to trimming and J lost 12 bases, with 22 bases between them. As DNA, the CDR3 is TGTGCCAGTAGTACTTCCGGGACTTATATCCATGTGCAGTTCTTC. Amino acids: CASSTSGTYIHVQFF.

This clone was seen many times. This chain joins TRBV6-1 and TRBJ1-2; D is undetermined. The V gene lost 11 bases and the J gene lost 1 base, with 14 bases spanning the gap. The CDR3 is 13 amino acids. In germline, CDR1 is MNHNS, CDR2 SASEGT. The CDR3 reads CAVSREGNYGYTF. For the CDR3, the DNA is TGTGCCGTTTCCCGGGAGGGTAACTATGGCTACACCTTC.

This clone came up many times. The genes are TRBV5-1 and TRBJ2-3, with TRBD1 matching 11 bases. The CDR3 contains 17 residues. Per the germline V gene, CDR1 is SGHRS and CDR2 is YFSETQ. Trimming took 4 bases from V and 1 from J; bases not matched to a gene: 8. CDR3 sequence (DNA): TGCGCCAGCAGCAACGGACAGGGGGCGTTAGGCACAGATACGCAGTATTTT. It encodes CASSNGQGALGTDTQYF.

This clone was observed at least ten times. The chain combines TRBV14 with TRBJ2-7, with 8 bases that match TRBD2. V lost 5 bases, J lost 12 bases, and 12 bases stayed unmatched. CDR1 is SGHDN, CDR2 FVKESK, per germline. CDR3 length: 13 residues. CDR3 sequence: CASSLSTTGGPYF. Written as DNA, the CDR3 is TGTGCCAGCAGCTTAAGTACGACGGGGGGGCCGTACTTC. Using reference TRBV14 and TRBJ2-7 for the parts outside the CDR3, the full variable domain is EAGVTQFPSHSVIEKGQTVTLRCDPISGHDNLYWYRRVMGKEIKFLLHFVKESKQDESGMPNNRFLAERTGGTYSTLKVQPAELEDSGVYFCASSLSTTGGPYFGPGTRLTVT.

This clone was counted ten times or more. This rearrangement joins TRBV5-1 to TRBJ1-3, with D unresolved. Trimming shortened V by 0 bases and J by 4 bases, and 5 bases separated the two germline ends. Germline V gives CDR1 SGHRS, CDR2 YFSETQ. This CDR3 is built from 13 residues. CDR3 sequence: CASSLGEGNTIYF. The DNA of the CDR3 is TGCGCCAGCAGCTTGGGAGAAGGAAACACCATATATTTT.

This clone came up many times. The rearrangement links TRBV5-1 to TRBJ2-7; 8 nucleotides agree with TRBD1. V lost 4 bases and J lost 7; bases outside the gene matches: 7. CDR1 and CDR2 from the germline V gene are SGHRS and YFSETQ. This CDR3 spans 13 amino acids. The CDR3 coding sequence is TGCGCCAGCAGCACAGGACAGGGTGGGGAGCAGTACTTC. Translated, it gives CASSTGQGGEQYF.

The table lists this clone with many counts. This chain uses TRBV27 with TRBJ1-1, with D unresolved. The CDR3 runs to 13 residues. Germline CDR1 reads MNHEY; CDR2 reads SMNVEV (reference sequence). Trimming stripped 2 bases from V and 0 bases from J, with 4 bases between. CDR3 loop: CASSLRLNTEAFF. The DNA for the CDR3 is TGTGCCAGCAGTTTAAGGTTGAACACTGAAGCTTTCTTT.

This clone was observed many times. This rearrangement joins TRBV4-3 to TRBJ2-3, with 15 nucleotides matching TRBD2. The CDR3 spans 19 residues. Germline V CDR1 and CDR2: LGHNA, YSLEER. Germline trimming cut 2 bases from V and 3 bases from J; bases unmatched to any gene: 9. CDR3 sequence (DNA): TGCGCCAGCAGCCAAAAATATTGGGGGACTAGCGGGAGGACAGATACGCAGTATTTT. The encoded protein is CASSQKYWGTSGRTDTQYF.

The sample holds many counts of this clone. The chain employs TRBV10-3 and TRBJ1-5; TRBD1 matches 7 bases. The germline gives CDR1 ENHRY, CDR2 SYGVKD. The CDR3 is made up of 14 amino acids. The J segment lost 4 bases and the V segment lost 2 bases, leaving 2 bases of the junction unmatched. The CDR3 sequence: CAISEGQENQPQHF. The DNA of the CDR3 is TGTGCCATCAGTGAGGGACAGGAAAATCAGCCCCAGCATTTT.

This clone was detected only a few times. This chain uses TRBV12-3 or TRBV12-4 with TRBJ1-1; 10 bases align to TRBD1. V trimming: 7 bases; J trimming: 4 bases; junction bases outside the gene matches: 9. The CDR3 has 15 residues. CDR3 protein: CASTRPGQGITEAFF. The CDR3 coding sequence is TGTGCCAGCACGCGACCGGGACAGGGGATCACTGAAGCTTTCTTT.

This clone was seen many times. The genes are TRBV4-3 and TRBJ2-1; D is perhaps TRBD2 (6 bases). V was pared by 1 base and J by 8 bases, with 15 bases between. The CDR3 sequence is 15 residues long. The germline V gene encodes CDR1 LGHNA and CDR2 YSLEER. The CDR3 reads CASSQGSTREDEQFF. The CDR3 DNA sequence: TGCGCCAGCAGCCAAGGGAGCACCAGGGAGGATGAGCAGTTCTTC.

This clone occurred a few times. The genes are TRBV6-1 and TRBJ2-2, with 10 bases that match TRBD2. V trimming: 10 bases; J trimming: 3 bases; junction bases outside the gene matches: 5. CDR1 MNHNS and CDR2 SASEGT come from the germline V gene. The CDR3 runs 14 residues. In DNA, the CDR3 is TGTGCCATCCTAGCGGGAGTTGACACCGGGGAGCTGTTTTTT. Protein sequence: CAILAGVDTGELFF.

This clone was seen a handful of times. The CDR3 sequence: CATSDSRVSYEQYF. CDR3 DNA: TGTGCCACCAGTGATTCCAGAGTGTCCTACGAGCAGTACTTC. V gene TRBV24-1 combines with J gene TRBJ2-7; no definite D call. Germline loops: CDR1 KGHDR, CDR2 SFDVKD. The CDR3 length is 14 residues. V shed 2 bases and J shed 1 base, with 8 bases lying between them.

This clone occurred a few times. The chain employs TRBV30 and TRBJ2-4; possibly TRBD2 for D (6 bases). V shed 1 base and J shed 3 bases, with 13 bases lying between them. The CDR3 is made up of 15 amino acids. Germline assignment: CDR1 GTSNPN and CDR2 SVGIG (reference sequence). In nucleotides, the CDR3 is TGTGCCTGGAGTGCGTACCTGCGGGGCAAAAACATTCAGTACTTC. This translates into CAWSAYLRGKNIQYF.

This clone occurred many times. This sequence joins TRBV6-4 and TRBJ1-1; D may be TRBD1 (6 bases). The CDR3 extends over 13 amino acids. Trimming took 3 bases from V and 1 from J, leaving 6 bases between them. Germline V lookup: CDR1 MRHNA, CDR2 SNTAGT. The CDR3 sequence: CASSEGANTEAFF. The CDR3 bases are TGTGCCAGCAGTGAGGGGGCGAACACTGAAGCTTTCTTT.

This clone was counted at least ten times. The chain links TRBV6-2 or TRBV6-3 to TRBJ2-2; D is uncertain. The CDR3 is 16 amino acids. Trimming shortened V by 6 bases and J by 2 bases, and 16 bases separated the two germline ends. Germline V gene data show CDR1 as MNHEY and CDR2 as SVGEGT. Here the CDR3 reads CASSDTSNQNTGELFF. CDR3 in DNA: TGTGCCAGCAGCGACACAAGCAACCAAAACACCGGGGAGCTGTTTTTT.

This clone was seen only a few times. CDR3 nucleotide sequence: TGTGCCAGCAGTTTGTTGGCGGGTGGGGAGACCCAGTACTTC. This gives the protein CASSLLAGGETQYF. V usage is TRBV28 and J usage is TRBJ2-5; D possibly corresponds to TRBD2 (5 bases). Trimming pared 3 bases from V and 5 bases from J, leaving 13 bases between. The CDR3 has 14 amino acids. Looked up from germline, CDR1 is MDHEN and CDR2 is SYDVKM.

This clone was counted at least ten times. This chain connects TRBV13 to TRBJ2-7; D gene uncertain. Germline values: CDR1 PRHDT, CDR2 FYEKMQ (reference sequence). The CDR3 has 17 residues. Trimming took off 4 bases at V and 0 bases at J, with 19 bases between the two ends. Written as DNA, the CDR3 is TGTGCCAGCAGCTCGACCCCCCGGCAGACCCGCTCCTACGAGCAGTACTTC. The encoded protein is CASSSTPRQTRSYEQYF.

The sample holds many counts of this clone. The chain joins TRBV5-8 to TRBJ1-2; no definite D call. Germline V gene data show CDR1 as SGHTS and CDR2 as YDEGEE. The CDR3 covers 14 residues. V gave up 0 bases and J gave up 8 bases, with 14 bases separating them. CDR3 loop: CASSLGRGSIGYTF. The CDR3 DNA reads TGTGCCAGCAGCTTGGGACGAGGGTCGATCGGCTACACCTTC.

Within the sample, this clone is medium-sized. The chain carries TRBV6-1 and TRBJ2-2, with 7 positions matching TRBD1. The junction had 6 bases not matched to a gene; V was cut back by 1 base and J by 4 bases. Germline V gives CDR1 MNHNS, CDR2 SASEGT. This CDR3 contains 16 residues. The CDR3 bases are TGTGCCAGCAGTGAAGTATCGACAGGGCCCACCGGGGAGCTGTTTTTT. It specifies CASSEVSTGPTGELFF.

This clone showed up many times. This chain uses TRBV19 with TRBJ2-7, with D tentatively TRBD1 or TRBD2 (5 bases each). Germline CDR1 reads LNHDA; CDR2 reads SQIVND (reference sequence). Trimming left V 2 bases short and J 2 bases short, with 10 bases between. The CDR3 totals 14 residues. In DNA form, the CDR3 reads TGTGCCAGTAGTATAACCGGGACCCCCTACGAGCAGTACTTC. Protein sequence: CASSITGTPYEQYF. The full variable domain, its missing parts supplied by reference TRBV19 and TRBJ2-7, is DGGITQSPKYLFRKEGQNVTLSCEQNLNHDAMYWYRQDPGQGLRLIYYSQIVNDFQKGDIAEGYSVSREKKESFPLTVTSAQKNPTAFYLCASSITGTPYEQYFGPGTRLTVT.

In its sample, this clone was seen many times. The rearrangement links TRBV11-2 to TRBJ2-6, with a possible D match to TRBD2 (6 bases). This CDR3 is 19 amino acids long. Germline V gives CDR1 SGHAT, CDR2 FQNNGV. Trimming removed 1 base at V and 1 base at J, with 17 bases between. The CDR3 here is CASSLGSGNPASGANVLTF. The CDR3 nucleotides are TGTGCCAGCAGCTTAGGTAGCGGAAATCCAGCTTCTGGGGCCAACGTCCTGACTTTC.